This paragraph reports one T cell receptor (beta chain). In the original processing: Reference gene primer amplification gave nucleated cell count estimates. Data came from immunoSEQ multiplex PCR; TCRdb stores just in-frame clones and leaves some out. The D gene and trimming were derived from the DNA, and the V and J assignments and clone size from that table. The sample lists 130,000 or so clones; approximately 85% were seen once. This record belongs to a study of blood T cell repertoires in COVID-19. Study background: Specimens from acute and convalescent COVID-19 originated in the United States, Italy and Spain. From T cells, B-cell-depleted T cells, or PBMCs came the material, which was cDNA or gDNA.

Losses at the gene ends were 1 base for V and 6 bases for J; bases not matched to a gene: 4. CDR1 and CDR2 from the germline V gene are MNHNY and SVGAGI (reference sequence). The CDR3 has 15 amino acids. V gene TRBV6-6 combines with J gene TRBJ2-1, with 9 bases matching TRBD2. The clonotype was recovered from a human donor in a cohort sampled during active COVID-19. Sequencing was performed on peripheral blood. CDR3 amino acids: CASSYWAGGLNEQFF. The CDR3 nucleotides are TGTGCCAGCAGTTACTGGGCGGGGGGGCTCAATGAGCAGTTCTTC.